A selection of T cell receptor beta chains follows, all from one sample in a study of T cells in Graves' hyperthyroidism and ophthalmopathy. TCRdb re-analysed the multiplex PCR reads in MiXCR, keeping a single row per CDR3 protein. Of a few hundred thousand distinct CDR3 sequences in the sample, 15% to 18% were seen once. Sequenced material: blood. The receptor set was obtained from a woman younger than 45 with Graves' hyperthyroidism. Both conserved end residues are trimmed from each CDR3. D genes are given only for firm matches.

>TRBV7-3|TRBJ2-1|-
ASSVIDASSEQF
>TRBV20-1|TRBJ2-5|-
SASFFTGQETQY
>TRBV10-3|TRBJ2-1|TRBD2
ATSGRAEYEQF
>TRBV24-1|TRBJ2-1|TRBD2
ATSDRSSGRANEQF
>TRBV15|TRBJ2-7|-
ATSNPYRDVTYEQY
>TRBV27|TRBJ2-1|TRBD2
ASSLTSGSYNEQF
>TRBV3-1|TRBJ1-1|-
ASSQRAGVTEAF
>TRBV5-1|TRBJ2-5|-
ASSLGHGTDQETQY
>TRBV5-1|TRBJ2-6|-
ASSLDTSGANVLT
>TRBV7-2|TRBJ2-3|TRBD1
ASSPLDRPTDTQY
>TRBV9|TRBJ1-2|-
ASSVDGNRIGYT
>TRBV20-1|TRBJ1-3|-
SASRVAGNTIY
>TRBV29-1|TRBJ2-3|-
SVEGGPRTSTDTQY
>TRBV20-1|TRBJ2-1|TRBD2
SARAGLAGVHEQF
>TRBV28|TRBJ1-5|-
ASRYRVQPQH
>TRBV5-6|TRBJ2-5|-
ASSLGLSRSQY
>TRBV29-1|TRBJ2-7|TRBD2
SVELGRAPYEQY
>TRBV28|TRBJ2-1|TRBD2
ASSLPSGTSGINEQF
>TRBV27|TRBJ1-2|-
ASSLSWGAPGYGYT
>TRBV6-1|TRBJ2-5|-
ASSSDSWETQY
>TRBV28|TRBJ2-3|TRBD2
ASSLYSGTSGSFSTDTQY
>TRBV12-3/TRBV12-4|TRBJ1-5|-
ASSARFGSRGANQPQH
>TRBV5-5|TRBJ2-5|-
ASSLGVRTQAQETQY
>TRBV28|TRBJ1-1|-
ASSLAGGKNTEAF
>TRBV5-1|TRBJ1-6|TRBD1
ASSFGTGDSPLH
>TRBV27|TRBJ1-2|-
ASSPLPDGFYGYT
>TRBV2|TRBJ2-1|TRBD2
ASSRKGLAGLNEQF
>TRBV6-7|TRBJ2-1|-
TSSYLFRGRHNEQF
>TRBV6-2/TRBV6-3|TRBJ1-2|-
ASSPRWGLSYGYT
>TRBV7-9|TRBJ1-4|-
ASSFAGENEKLF
>TRBV27|TRBJ2-7|-
ASSLSPGATYEQY
>TRBV14|TRBJ1-2|TRBD1
ASSQAPGTGDGYT
>TRBV7-3|TRBJ2-1|-
ASSLNPRSSYNEQF
>TRBV2|TRBJ2-3|TRBD2
ASREVSGTTDTQY
>TRBV7-2|TRBJ2-2|-
ASSPALMGTGELF
>TRBV5-4|TRBJ2-1|-
ASSQRSLEVGNEQF
>TRBV7-2|TRBJ2-1|-
ASSLLEGEQF
>TRBV10-3|TRBJ2-7|-
ATARESGPYEQY
>TRBV27|TRBJ2-7|TRBD2
ASSHSGSIHEQY
>TRBV6-2/TRBV6-3|TRBJ1-5|-
ASSYSDGVGQPQH
>TRBV20-1|TRBJ1-6|-
SGTAAFNSPLH
>TRBV30|TRBJ1-5|-
AWNPGGGSQPQH
>TRBV12-3/TRBV12-4|TRBJ1-3|-
ASSLVASSSGNTIY